This TCR beta chain was sequenced for a study of OX40 agonist ivuxolimab in advanced cancers. Study-wide results and caveats: No determination was made of the antigen specificity of the expanded peripheral T cells.

The repertoire was sequenced with immunoSEQ multiplex PCR; TCRdb's copy has only in-frame clones and lacks some. The sample yields tens of thousands of clones, approximately 80% seen once. Concerning this clone: Its target is unknown. Distinct nucleotide sequences in the sample also encode this CDR3.

CDR3 length: 14 residues. V lost 6 bases and J lost 2, with 10 bases in between. Germline V CDR1 and CDR2: MNHEY, SMNVEV (reference sequence). The material was CD4+ or CD8+ T cells sorted from blood, obtained in a trial of the OX40 agonist ivuxolimab. The origin of this receptor is an adult with an advanced solid tumor such as melanoma, head and neck, liver or kidney cancer. The chain links TRBV27 to TRBJ2-2; D perhaps matches TRBD2 (6 bases). The CDR3 coding sequence is TGTGCCAGCAGCACGGGAGTTAACACCGGGGAGCTGTTTTTT. This sequence encodes CASSTGVNTGELFF.